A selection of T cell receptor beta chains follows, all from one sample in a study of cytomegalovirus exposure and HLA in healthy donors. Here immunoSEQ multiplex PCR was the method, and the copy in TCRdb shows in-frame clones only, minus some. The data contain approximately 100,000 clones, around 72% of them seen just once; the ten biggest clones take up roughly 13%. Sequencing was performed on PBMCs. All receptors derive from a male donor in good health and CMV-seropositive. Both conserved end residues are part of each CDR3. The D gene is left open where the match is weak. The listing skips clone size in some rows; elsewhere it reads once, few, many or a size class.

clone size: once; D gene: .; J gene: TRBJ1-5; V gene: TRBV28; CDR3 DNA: TGTGCCAGCAGTTTTCCGGGGAGTAGCAATCAGCCCCAGCATTTT; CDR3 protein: CASSFPGSSNQPQHF
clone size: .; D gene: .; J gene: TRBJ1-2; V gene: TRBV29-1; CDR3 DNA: TGCAGCGTTGAACGGGGGTATGGCTACACCTTC; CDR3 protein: CSVERGYGYTF
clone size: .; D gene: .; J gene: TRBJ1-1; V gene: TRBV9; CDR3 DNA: TGTGCCAGCAGCCGGGATAGTCCTGAAGCTTTCTTT; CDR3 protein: CASSRDSPEAFF
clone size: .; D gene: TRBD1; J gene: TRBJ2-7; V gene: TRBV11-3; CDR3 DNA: TGTGCCAGCAGCTTAGGTGAGGGGGCGCAGATCTACGAGCAGTACTTC; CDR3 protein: CASSLGEGAQIYEQYF
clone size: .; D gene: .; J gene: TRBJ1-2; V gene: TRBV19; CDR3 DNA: TGTGCCAGTAGTATAGATCAGGGACACCCCTATGGCTACACCTTC; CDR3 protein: CASSIDQGHPYGYTF
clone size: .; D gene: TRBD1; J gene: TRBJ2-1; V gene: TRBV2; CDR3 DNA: TGTGCCAGCAGCACAACTCAATTAGGACAGGGCGGGAAGTTCTTC; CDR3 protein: CASSTTQLGQGGKFF
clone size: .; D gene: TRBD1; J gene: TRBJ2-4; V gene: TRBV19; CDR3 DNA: TGTGCCAGTAGCCCTACCGGGACAGGGTCCTTCGGCATTCAGTACTTC; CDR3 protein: CASSPTGTGSFGIQYF
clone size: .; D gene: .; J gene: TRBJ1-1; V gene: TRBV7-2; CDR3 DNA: TGTGCCAGCAGCCCACACCCCGGGTCCACTGAAGCTTTCTTT; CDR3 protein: CASSPHPGSTEAFF
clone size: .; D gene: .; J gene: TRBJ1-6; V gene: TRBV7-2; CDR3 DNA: TGTGCCAGCAGCTTAGCGCTACGAGAGGCACCCCTCCACTTT; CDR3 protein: CASSLALREAPLHF
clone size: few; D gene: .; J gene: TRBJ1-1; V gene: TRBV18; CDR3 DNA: TGTGCCAGCCGAGCGGGCGGAGGGAACACTGAAGCTTTCTTT; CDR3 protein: CASRAGGGNTEAFF
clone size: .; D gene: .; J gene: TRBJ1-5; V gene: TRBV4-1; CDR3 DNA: TGCGCCAGCAGCCAAGTATTTAGCAATCAGCCCCAGCATTTT; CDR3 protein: CASSQVFSNQPQHF
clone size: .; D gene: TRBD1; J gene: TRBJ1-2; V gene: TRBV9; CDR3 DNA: TGTGCCAGCAGCGTAGTACAGGGGGATTATGGCTACACCTTC; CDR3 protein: CASSVVQGDYGYTF
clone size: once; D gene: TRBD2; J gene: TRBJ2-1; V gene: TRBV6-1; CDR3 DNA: TGTGCCAGCAGTGAACTAGCGGGGGGGTTTAATGAGCAGTTCTTC; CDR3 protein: CASSELAGGFNEQFF
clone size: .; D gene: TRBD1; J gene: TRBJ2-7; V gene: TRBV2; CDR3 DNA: TGTGCCAGCAGGGGACAGGGTTTGTTCGAGCAGTACTTC; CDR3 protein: CASRGQGLFEQYF
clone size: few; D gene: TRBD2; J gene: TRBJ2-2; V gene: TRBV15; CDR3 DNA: TGTGCCACCAGCATCCCGGGCGGTTGGAGCGGGGGGCACACCGGGGAGCTGTTTTTT; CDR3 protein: CATSIPGGWSGGHTGELFF
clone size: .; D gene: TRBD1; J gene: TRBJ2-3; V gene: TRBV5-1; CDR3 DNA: TGCGCCAGCAGCTCGGGACAGGGTTATGGCACAGATACGCAGTATTTT; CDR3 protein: CASSSGQGYGTDTQYF
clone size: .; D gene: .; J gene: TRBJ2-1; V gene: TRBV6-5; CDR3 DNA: TGTGCCAGCAGACCCGGGGGTCTGGGCAATGAGCAGTTCTTC; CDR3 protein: CASRPGGLGNEQFF
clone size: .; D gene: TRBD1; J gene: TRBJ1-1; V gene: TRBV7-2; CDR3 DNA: TGTGCCAGCAGCTTCCGACAGGGGGCCATGAACACTGAAGCTTTCTTT; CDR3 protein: CASSFRQGAMNTEAFF
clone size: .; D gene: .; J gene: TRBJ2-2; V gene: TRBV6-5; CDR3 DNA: TGTGCCAGCAGTTACTCTAGCGGGAACACCGGGGAGCTGTTTTTT; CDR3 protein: CASSYSSGNTGELFF